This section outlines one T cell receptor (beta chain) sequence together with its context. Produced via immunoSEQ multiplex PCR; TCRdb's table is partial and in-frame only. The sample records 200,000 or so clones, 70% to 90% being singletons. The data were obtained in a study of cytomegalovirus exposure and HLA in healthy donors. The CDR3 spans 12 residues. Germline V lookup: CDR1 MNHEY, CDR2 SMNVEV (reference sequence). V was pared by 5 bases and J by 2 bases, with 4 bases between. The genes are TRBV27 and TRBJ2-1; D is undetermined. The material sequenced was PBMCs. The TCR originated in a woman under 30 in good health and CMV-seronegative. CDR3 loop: CASSLPYNEQFF. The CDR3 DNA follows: TGTGCCAGCAGTCTTCCCTACAATGAGCAGTTCTTC.